Below are 11 T cell receptor beta chains sequenced from a single sample in a study of CD8+ T cells in alopecia areata. Sample treatment: oral pan-JAK inhibitor, 5-10 mg twice daily. TCR sequencing used cDNA made by reverse transcription of extracted RNA. Sequencing was performed with immunoSEQ multiplex PCR; in TCRdb, only in-frame clones are kept and a portion is missing. The data hold 150,000 to 200,000 clones, with roughly two thirds observed a single time. The sequencing here drew on CD4+ T cells sorted from blood, taken at week 4, from a patient treated with tofacitinib. The source of these receptors is a human donor with alopecia areata.

This clone has only one observation. V is TRBV7-9 and J is TRBJ1-2; 9 bases fit TRBD1. This CDR3 spans 13 amino acids. V was clipped by 3 bases and J by 8 bases; unmatched bases: 4. Germline lookup yields CDR1 SEHNR and CDR2 FQNEAQ (reference sequence). The CDR3, as DNA: TGTGCCAGCAGCTTCGACAGGGGGAGCGGCTACACCTTC. It is translated as CASSFDRGSGYTF.

The chain carries TRBV18 and TRBJ2-7; D uncertain. CDR3 size: 13 residues. Germline CDR1 and CDR2: KGHSH and LQKENI. V lost 4 bases, J lost 2 bases, and 9 bases lay in between. This CDR3 reads CASSHSLPYEQYF. The CDR3 DNA is TGTGCCAGCTCACACTCCCTGCCCTACGAGCAGTACTTC. The complete variable domain, with remaining parts taken from reference TRBV18 and TRBJ2-7, reads NAGVMQNPRHLVRRRGQEARLRCSPMKGHSHVYWYRQLPEEGLKFMVYLQKENIIDESGMPKERFSAEFPKEGPSILRIQQVVRGDSAAYFCASSHSLPYEQYFGPGTRLTVT.

V usage is TRBV30 and J usage is TRBJ1-5; the match to TRBD1 covers 7 bases. Germline-derived CDR1 and CDR2 are GTSNPN and SVGIG (reference sequence). CDR3 length: 16 residues. V gave up 2 bases and J gave up 6 bases; unmatched junction bases: 13. CDR3 sequence: CAWSQRGQGRVQPQHF. Written as DNA, the CDR3 is TGTGCCTGGAGTCAAAGGGGGCAGGGTCGTGTTCAGCCCCAGCATTTT.

This chain links TRBV29-1 with TRBJ2-3, with D unclear. The germline gives CDR1 SQVTM, CDR2 ANQGSEA. The CDR3 has 9 amino acids. V was trimmed by 7 bases and J by 6 bases, leaving 5 bases between them. CDR3 in amino acids: CSASDTQYF. CDR3 nucleotide sequence: TGCAGCGCAAGTGATACGCAGTATTTT.

V is TRBV4-2 and J is TRBJ2-2; D perhaps matches TRBD1 (5 bases). Germline V gene lookup returns CDR1 LGHNA and CDR2 YNFKEQ. The germline V and J ends were trimmed by 1 base and 6 bases, with 6 bases remaining between them. The CDR3 is made up of 13 amino acids. The CDR3 bases are TGTGCCAGCAGCCAAGCCAGGGCCGGGGAGCTGTTTTTT. Protein: CASSQARAGELFF.

The rearrangement uses TRBV7-9 and TRBJ1-1; 7 positions agree with TRBD1. Germline lookup yields CDR1 SEHNR and CDR2 FQNEAQ (reference sequence). J lost 11 bases, V lost 5 bases, and 14 bases had no gene match. The CDR3 runs to 14 residues. CDR3 amino acids: CASSPDRSTLGAFF. The CDR3 DNA reads TGTGCCAGCAGCCCGGACAGGTCCACGCTGGGGGCTTTCTTT.

This chain links TRBV29-1 with TRBJ1-1, with D possibly TRBD1 on 6 matching bases. The CDR3 is 14 amino acids. V lost 7 bases and J lost 3, with 18 bases in between. The germline gives CDR1 SQVTM, CDR2 ANQGSEA. CDR3 amino acids: CSAQLRGGDTEAFF. The CDR3 DNA follows: TGCAGCGCCCAGCTCCGAGGGGGTGACACTGAAGCTTTCTTT.

This clone was found a few times. V gene TRBV6-6 combines with J gene TRBJ1-1, with unresolved D. The V and J ends lost 6 bases and 6 bases respectively, with 14 bases between them. The germline gives CDR1 MNHNY, CDR2 SVGAGI (reference sequence). There are 13 residues in the CDR3. The DNA for the CDR3 is TGTGCCAGCAGCCCACATTCTCCCCCTGAAGCTTTCTTT. As protein: CASSPHSPPEAFF.

Turning to this clone: One end of the junction varies from germline; a read error may be responsible. V is TRBV19 and J is TRBJ1-1; D is undetermined. The germline CDR1 and CDR2 sequences are LNHDA and SQIVND (reference sequence). The CDR3 covers 13 residues. In DNA, the CDR3 is TGTGCCAGTAGTATTAGCCTGAACGCTGAAGCTTTCTTT. Residues: CASSISLNAEAFF.

The V gene is TRBV13, the J gene TRBJ1-2, with D possibly being TRBD1 (5 bases). Deletions cut 2 bases from V and 4 bases from J, with 8 bases between. CDR1 is PRHDT and CDR2 is FYEKMQ in the germline V gene (reference sequence). The CDR3 is made up of 13 amino acids. CDR3 nucleotide sequence: TGTGCCAGCAGCTTACGGGGCACCTATGGCTACACCTTC. Translating gives CASSLRGTYGYTF.

The chain combines TRBV13 with TRBJ1-2; TRBD1 agrees at 7 bases. J gave up 5 bases and V 2 bases, and 14 bases lay outside the gene matches. Germline V CDR1 and CDR2: PRHDT, FYEKMQ (reference sequence). This CDR3 spans 17 amino acids. CDR3 coding DNA: TGTGCCAGCAGCTTAAAGGGGCGGAGGGGGCTTCGATATGGCTACACCTTC. Its translation: CASSLKGRRGLRYGYTF.